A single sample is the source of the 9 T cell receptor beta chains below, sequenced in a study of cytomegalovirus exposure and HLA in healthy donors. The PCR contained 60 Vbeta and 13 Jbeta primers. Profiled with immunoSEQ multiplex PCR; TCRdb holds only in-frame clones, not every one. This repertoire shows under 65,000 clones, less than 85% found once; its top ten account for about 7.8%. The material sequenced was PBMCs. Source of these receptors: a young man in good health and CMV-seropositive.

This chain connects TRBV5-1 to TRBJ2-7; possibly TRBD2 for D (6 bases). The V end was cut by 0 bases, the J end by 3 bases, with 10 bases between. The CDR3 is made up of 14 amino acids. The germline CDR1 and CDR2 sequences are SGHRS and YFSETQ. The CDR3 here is CASSLGRGSYEQYF. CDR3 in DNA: TGCGCCAGCAGCTTGGGGCGGGGCAGCTACGAGCAGTACTTC.

The CDR3 nucleotides are TGTGCCAGCACGACCCTAGTGAACACTGAAGCTTTCTTT. Its protein is CASTTLVNTEAFF. V and J are TRBV2 and TRBJ1-1; no clear D. The V end was cut by 7 bases, the J end by 0 bases, with 9 bases between. The germline V gene encodes CDR1 SNHLY and CDR2 FYNNEI. The CDR3 runs 13 residues.

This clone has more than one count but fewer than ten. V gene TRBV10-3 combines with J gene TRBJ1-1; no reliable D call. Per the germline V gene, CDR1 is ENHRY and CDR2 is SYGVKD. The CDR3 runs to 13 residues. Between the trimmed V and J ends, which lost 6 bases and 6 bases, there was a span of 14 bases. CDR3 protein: CAISTGLQSEAFF. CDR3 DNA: TGTGCCATCAGCACCGGCCTACAGTCTGAAGCTTTCTTT.

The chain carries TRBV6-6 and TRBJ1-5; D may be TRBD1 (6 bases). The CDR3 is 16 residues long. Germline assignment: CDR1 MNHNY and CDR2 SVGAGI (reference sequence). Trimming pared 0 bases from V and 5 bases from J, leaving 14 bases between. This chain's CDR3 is CASSYSGGATDQPQHF. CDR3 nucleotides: TGTGCCAGCAGTTACTCTGGGGGGGCTACTGATCAGCCCCAGCATTTT.

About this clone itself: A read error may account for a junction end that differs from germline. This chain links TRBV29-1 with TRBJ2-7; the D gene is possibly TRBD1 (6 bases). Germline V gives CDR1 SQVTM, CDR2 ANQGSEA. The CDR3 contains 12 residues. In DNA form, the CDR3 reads TGCAGCGTTGCGGACAGCACGTTAGATGTACTCTTC. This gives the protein CSVADSTLDVLF.

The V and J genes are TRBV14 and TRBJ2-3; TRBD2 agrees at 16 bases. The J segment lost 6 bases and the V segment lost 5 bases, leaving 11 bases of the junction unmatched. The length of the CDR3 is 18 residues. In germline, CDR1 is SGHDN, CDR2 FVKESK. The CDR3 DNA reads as TGTGCCAGCAGCGCCGGGACTAGCGGGGGGGGACGTGTTGATACGCAGTATTTT. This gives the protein CASSAGTSGGGRVDTQYF.

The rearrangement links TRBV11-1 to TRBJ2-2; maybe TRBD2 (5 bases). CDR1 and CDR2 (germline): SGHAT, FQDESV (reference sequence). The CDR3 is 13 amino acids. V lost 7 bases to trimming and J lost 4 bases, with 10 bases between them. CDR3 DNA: TGTGCCAGCACCCAGGCGGGCACCGGGGAGCTGTTTTTT. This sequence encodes CASTQAGTGELFF.

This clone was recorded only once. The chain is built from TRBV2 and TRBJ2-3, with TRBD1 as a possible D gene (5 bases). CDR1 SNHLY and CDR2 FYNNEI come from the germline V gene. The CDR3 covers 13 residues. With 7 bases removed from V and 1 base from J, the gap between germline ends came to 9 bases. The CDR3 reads CASTIQGTDTQYF. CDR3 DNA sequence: TGTGCCAGCACAATACAGGGCACAGATACGCAGTATTTT. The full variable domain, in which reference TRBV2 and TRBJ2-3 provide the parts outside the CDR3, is EPEVTQTPSHQVTQMGQEVILRCVPISNHLYFYWYRQILGQKVEFLVSFYNNEISEKSEIFDDQFSVERPDGSNFTLKIRSTKLEDSAMYFCASTIQGTDTQYFGPGTRLTVL.

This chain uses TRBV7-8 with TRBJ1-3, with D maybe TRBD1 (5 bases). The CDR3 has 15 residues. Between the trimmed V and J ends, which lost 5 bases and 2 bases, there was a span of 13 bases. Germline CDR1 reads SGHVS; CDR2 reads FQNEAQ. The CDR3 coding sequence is TGTGCCAGCAGCCCCCAGGGAAGGGCTGGAAACACCATATATTTT. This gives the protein CASSPQGRAGNTIYF.